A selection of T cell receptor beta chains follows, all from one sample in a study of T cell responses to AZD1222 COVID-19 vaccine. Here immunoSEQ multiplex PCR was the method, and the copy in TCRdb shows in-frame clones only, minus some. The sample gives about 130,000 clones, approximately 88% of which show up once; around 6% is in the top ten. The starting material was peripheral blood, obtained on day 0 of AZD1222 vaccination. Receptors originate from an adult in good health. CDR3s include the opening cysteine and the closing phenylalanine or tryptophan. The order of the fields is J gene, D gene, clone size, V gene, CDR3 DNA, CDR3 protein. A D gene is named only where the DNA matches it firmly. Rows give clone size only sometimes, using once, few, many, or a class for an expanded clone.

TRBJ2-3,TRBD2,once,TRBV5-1,TGCGCCAGCAGCTTGGGAGTTAGCGGGAGAGGGCGAGATACGCAGTATTTT,CASSLGVSGRGRDTQYF
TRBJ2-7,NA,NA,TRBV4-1,TGCGCCAGCAGCCAAGATTGGTACTACGAGCAGTACTTC,CASSQDWYYEQYF
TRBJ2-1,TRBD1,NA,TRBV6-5,TGTGCCAGCAGCCGGGACAGGGATTCCAATGAGCAGTTCTTC,CASSRDRDSNEQFF
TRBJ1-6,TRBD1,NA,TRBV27,TGTGCCAGCGGCGACAGGGCCCCTGGGAATTCACCCCTCCACTTT,CASGDRAPGNSPLHF
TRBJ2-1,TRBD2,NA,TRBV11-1,TGTGCCAGCAGTGCTAGACTAGCGGGAGAGAATGAGCAGTTCTTC,CASSARLAGENEQFF
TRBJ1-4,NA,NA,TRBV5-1,TGCGCCAGCAGCTTGAGGCCAGGGAGGAATGAAAAACTGTTTTTT,CASSLRPGRNEKLFF
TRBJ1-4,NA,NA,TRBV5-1,TGCGCCAGCAGCTTTTCGGGGTTGCTGGAAAAACTGTTTTTT,CASSFSGLLEKLFF
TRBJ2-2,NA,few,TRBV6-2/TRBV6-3,TGTGCCAGCAGTTACATTAGGGGGATCACCGGGGAGCTGTTTTTT,CASSYIRGITGELFF
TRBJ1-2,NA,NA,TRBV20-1,TGCAGTGCTAGTTTACCTTATGGCTACACCTTC,CSASLPYGYTF
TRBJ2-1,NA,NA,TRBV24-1,TGTGCCACCAGTGGGGGCCCCCAGGTGAACGACAATGAGCAGTTCTTC,CATSGGPQVNDNEQFF
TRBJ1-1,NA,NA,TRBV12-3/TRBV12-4,TGTGCCAGCAGCCCGACACCGAACACTGAAGCTTTCTTT,CASSPTPNTEAFF
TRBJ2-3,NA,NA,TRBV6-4,TGTGCCAGCAGTGACTTTGCGGACACAGATACGCAGTATTTT,CASSDFADTDTQYF
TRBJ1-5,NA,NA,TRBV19,TGTGCCAGTAGTATAGACAGTTTTTACAATCAGCCCCAGCATTTT,CASSIDSFYNQPQHF
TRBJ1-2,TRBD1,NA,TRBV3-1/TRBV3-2,TGTGCCAGCAGCCAGGGACAGGCTGTTGGCTACACCTTC,CASSQGQAVGYTF
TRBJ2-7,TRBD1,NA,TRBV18,TGTGCCAGCTCACGCGGACAGGAGAATCCCTACGAGCAGTACTTC,CASSRGQENPYEQYF
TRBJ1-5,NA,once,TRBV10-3,TGTGCCACCGGCGGGGTGATGAGCAATCAGCCCCAGCATTTT,CATGGVMSNQPQHF
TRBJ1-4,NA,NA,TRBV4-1,TGCGCCAGCAGCCTAGAACAGGGCGGGAAACTGTTTTTT,CASSLEQGGKLFF
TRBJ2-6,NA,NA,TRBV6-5,TGTGCCAGCAGTTACTCGGACGGTTCTGGGGCCAACGTCCTGACTTTC,CASSYSDGSGANVLTF
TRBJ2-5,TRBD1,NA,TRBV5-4,TGTGCCAGCAGCTCACAGGGGCGGAGGGAGACCCAGTACTTC,CASSSQGRRETQYF
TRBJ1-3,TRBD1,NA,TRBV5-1,TGCGCCAGCAGCTTGGGGTCCATAACAGGGGACACCATATATTTT,CASSLGSITGDTIYF
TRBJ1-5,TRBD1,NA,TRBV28,TGTGCCAGCAGTTCTCAGGGGGCTGGACAGCCCCAGCATTTT,CASSSQGAGQPQHF
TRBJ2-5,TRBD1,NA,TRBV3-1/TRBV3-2,TGTGCCAGCAGCCGCCCACAGGGGCCCAGGTACTTC,CASSRPQGPRYF
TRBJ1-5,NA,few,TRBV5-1,TGCGCCAGCAGCAATGGATTGCAGGATCAGCCCCAGCATTTT,CASSNGLQDQPQHF
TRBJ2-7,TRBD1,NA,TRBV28,TGTGCCAGCAGTTCGACAGGGCCCCCCTTGGCCTACGAGCAGTACTTC,CASSSTGPPLAYEQYF
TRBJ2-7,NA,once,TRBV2,TGTGCCAGCAGTCCCACAAACAACTACGAGCAGTACTTC,CASSPTNNYEQYF
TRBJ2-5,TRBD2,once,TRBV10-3,TGTGCCATCGGGGAGCGGGGGCAAGAGACCCAGTACTTC,CAIGERGQETQYF
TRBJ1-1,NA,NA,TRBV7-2,TGTGCCAGCAGCTTATTTCAGAACACTGAAGCTTTCTTT,CASSLFQNTEAFF
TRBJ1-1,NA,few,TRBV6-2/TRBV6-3,TGTGCCAGCAGCATCCCGGGACGGATGAACACTGAAGCTTTCTTT,CASSIPGRMNTEAFF
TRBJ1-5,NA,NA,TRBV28,TGTGCCAGCAGTCACCCTGGGACATCCCGACGGGATCAGCCCCAGCATTTT,CASSHPGTSRRDQPQHF
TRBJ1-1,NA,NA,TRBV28,TGTGCCAGCAGTCCACCGGACATGAACACTGAAGCTTTCTTT,CASSPPDMNTEAFF
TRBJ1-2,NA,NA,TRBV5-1,TGCGCCAGCAGCTTACAAGGGGATTTTAGCTACACCTTC,CASSLQGDFSYTF
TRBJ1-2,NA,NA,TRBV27,TGTGCCACCCAGGGTCACCTAACGGGAGGCTACACCTTC,CATQGHLTGGYTF
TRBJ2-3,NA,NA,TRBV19,TGTGCCAGTAGTATGGTCCGGGGGTATGGCACAGATACGCAGTATTTT,CASSMVRGYGTDTQYF
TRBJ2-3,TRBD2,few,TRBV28,TGTGCCAGCAGTTTAGCTAGCGGGTCCCCAGATACGCAGTATTTT,CASSLASGSPDTQYF
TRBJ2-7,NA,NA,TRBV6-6,TGTGCCAGCAGTTACACTGCCCGGACAGACGAGCAGTACTTC,CASSYTARTDEQYF
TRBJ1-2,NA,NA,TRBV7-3,TGTGCCAGCAGCTTAAACCCACCCGGCTCAGGATATGGCTACACCTTC,CASSLNPPGSGYGYTF
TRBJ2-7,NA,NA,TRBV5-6,TGTGCCAGCAGCTTGGCCCCCGGCGAGCAGTACTTC,CASSLAPGEQYF
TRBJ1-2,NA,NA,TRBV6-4,TGTGCCAGCAGTGACTCAATCTCGGCAGCTAACTATGGCTACACCTTC,CASSDSISAANYGYTF
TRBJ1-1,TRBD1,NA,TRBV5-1,TGCGCCAGCAGCTCCAATGCCGGGACAGGGGGCATGAACACTGAAGCTTTCTTT,CASSSNAGTGGMNTEAFF
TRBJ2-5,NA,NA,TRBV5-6,TGTGCCAGCAGCTTGGGAGCGGACCCTGAAGAGACCCAGTACTTC,CASSLGADPEETQYF
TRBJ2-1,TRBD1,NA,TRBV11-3,TGTGCCAGCAGCTCGAACACAGGGGATACTTACAATGAGCAGTTCTTC,CASSSNTGDTYNEQFF
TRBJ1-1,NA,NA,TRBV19,TGTGCCAGTAGTACCAGCTTATTTACTGAAGCTTTCTTT,CASSTSLFTEAFF
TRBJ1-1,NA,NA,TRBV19,TGTGCCAGTAGGGGCTGGGACACTGAAGCTTTCTTT,CASRGWDTEAFF
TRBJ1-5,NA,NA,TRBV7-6,TGTGCCAGCAGCAGAGAGGATCAGCCCCAGCATTTT,CASSREDQPQHF
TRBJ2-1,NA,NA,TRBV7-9,TGTGCCAGCAGCTTCCCTAGCGCTAGGCAGTTCTTC,CASSFPSARQFF
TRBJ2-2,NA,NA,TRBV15,TGTGCCACCAGGAGATCAGAGTGGAAGTGGGACACCGGGGAGCTGTTTTTT,CATRRSEWKWDTGELFF
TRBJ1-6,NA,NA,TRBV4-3,TGCGCCAGCAGCCAAGATTTCGGAAATTATTATAATTCACCCCTCCACTTT,CASSQDFGNYYNSPLHF
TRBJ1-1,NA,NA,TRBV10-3,TGTGCCATCAGTGAAGGACTGGAGATGAACACTGAAGCTTTCTTT,CAISEGLEMNTEAFF
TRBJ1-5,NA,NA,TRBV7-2,TGTGCCAGCAGCTTAGACAATCAGCCCCAGCATTTT,CASSLDNQPQHF
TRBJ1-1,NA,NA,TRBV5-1,TGCGCCAGCAGCTTGACCCCAACAGTGATGAACACTGAAGCTTTCTTT,CASSLTPTVMNTEAFF
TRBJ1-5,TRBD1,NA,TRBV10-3,TGTGCCATCAGTGGGGGACAGTTTCAGCCCCAGCATTTT,CAISGGQFQPQHF
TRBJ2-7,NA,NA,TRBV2,TGTGCCAGCAGTGTCACCGAGAGCTCCTACGAGCAGTACTTC,CASSVTESSYEQYF
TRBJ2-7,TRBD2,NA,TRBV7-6,TGTGCCAGCAGCTCATTACTAGCGGGGGGGCCTAGCGAGCAGTACTTC,CASSSLLAGGPSEQYF
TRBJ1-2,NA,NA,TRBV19,TGTGCCAGTAGCGATACAGGTACCGGCTACACCTTC,CASSDTGTGYTF
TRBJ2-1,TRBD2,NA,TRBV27,TGTGCCAGCAGTTTACGGACTAGCGGGCTTTTCTCCTACAATGAGCAGTTCTTC,CASSLRTSGLFSYNEQFF
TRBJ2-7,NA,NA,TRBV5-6,TGTGCCAGCAGCCCCCAGACGGACTCCTACGAGCAGTACTTC,CASSPQTDSYEQYF
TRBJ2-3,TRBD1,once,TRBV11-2,TGTGCCAGCAGCCCCCCCAGGGGGCTTGTCGCAGATACGCAGTATTTT,CASSPPRGLVADTQYF
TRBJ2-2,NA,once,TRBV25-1,TGTGCCAGCAGTGAATTCCGGGGGGCGACGACCGGGGAGCTGTTTTTT,CASSEFRGATTGELFF
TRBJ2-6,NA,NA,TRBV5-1,TGCGCCAGCAGCCAGGGATCTGGGGCCAACGTCCTGACTTTC,CASSQGSGANVLTF
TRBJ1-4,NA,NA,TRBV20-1,TGCAGTGCTAGTAACCTACGGACTTTTAATGAAAAACTGTTTTTT,CSASNLRTFNEKLFF